This TCR beta chain was identified during a study of blood T cell repertoires in COVID-19. Study in general: The United States, Italy and Spain were the sources of the acute and convalescent COVID-19 samples.

The junction had 11 bases not matched to a gene; V was cut back by 1 base and J by 2 bases. The germline gives CDR1 SGHDT, CDR2 YYEEEE. The CDR3 is 17 residues long. In the authors' methods: Scientists estimated how many nucleated cells there were by amplifying reference gene primers. This table comes from immunoSEQ multiplex PCR, and its TCRdb copy is limited to in-frame clones, with some not included. That table gives V, J and clone size, and the DNA gave D and trimming. The data show some 390,000 clones, with around 87% seen just once and more than 0.95% held by the top ten. Participants reported their clinical history, and cohort assignment relied on those reports.

Sequenced material: PBMCs or T cells enriched from blood (not recorded which). The clonotype originates from a man aged 25-45 years who had recovered from COVID-19. This chain joins TRBV5-6 and TRBJ2-7; 8 bases match TRBD1. CDR3 protein: CASSLYRTGLATYEQYF. The CDR3 nucleotides are TGTGCCAGCAGCTTGTACAGGACAGGGTTGGCTACCTACGAGCAGTACTTC.